This entry lists 3 T cell receptor beta chains sequenced from one sample in a study of identical twins. One entry per CDR3 protein results from TCRdb running MiXCR on the 5' RACE reads. The sample lists fewer than 650,000 distinct CDR3 sequences, around 7.5% occurring once. These sequences were also reported in another study, on yellow fever vaccine responses in identical twins.

Sample: PBMCs. These receptors came from a woman aged 18 to 35 in good health.

This rearrangement joins TRBV7-7 to TRBJ2-3; a weak D match, TRBD1 (5 bases). The germline V and J ends were trimmed by 3 bases and 2 bases, with 12 bases remaining between them. The CDR3 runs to 15 residues. Germline values: CDR1 SSHAT, CDR2 FNYEAQ (reference sequence). The CDR3 nucleotides read TGTGCCAGCAGCTTGACACAGGCTCTCACAGATACGCAGTATTTT. This sequence encodes CASSLTQALTDTQYF.

This sequence joins TRBV12-3 or TRBV12-4 and TRBJ1-6; 7 bases match TRBD1. Trimming took 3 bases from V and 7 from J; bases not matched to a gene: 9. The CDR3 is 16 amino acids. The CDR3 spells CASSFGRQGKNSPLHF. In nucleotides, the CDR3 is TGTGCCAGCAGTTTTGGGCGACAGGGTAAAAATTCACCCCTCCACTTT.

This clonotype was counted many times. The J gene is TRBJ2-3, the V gene TRBV20-1, with D uncertain. V was trimmed by 6 bases and J by 5 bases, leaving 9 bases between them. Germline CDR1 DFQATT, CDR2 SNEGSKA (reference sequence). The CDR3 consists of 11 residues. The CDR3 DNA follows: TGCAGTGCCTCATGGGGAGATACGCAGTATTTT. As protein: CSASWGDTQYF.